The rows below give T cell receptor beta chains drawn from one sample of a study of early T cells in non-severe SARS-CoV-2 infection. TCRdb recomputed calls from the 5' RACE reads with MiXCR, one row per CDR3 protein. The sample shows tens of thousands of distinct CDR3 sequences, 4.5% to 5.5% of them seen only once. The specimen sequenced was whole blood. These receptors were collected from an adult who was a healthcare worker with PCR-confirmed SARS-CoV-2 infection or an uninfected control (not recorded which). CDR3s include the opening cysteine and the closing phenylalanine or tryptophan. D genes are given only for firm matches. A row's size may be missing; if present it is once, few, many or a size class.

j_call d_call v_call clone_size cdr3_length cdr3_nt cdr3_aa
TRBJ2-1 TRBD2 TRBV10-1 many 23 TGCGCCAGCAGTGGAAAAGAATCCCAACAAGACAGCTTAGCGGGAGAAAGCTACAATGAGCAGTTCTTC CASSGKESQQDSLAGESYNEQFF
TRBJ2-7 . TRBV5-1 many 14 TGCGCCAGCAGCTTGGTAGCGTCGTCCTACGAGCAGTACTTC CASSLVASSYEQYF
TRBJ2-2 . TRBV3-1 many 16 TGTGCCAGCAGCCAAGACCCCGGAACGAACACCGGGGAGCTGTTTTTT CASSQDPGTNTGELFF
TRBJ2-7 . TRBV5-4 . 14 TGTGCCAGCAGCTTGGACAGACTCCTCGACGAGCAGTACTTC CASSLDRLLDEQYF
TRBJ1-6 . TRBV13 many 12 TGTGCCAGCAGCCGCCGGGATTCACCCCTCCACTTT CASSRRDSPLHF
TRBJ2-1 TRBD2 TRBV11-2 . 18 TGTGCCAGCAGCTTAGTGGGAAACTTAGCGGGAGAACTCCATGAGCAGTTCTTC CASSLVGNLAGELHEQFF
TRBJ2-5 . TRBV4-1 many 14 TGCGCCAGCAGCCAAGTCCTGTTCCGGGAGACCCAGTACTTC CASSQVLFRETQYF
TRBJ2-2 . TRBV19 many 14 TGTGCCAGTAAACCGGGACTTAACACCGGGGAGCTGTTTTTT CASKPGLNTGELFF
TRBJ2-1 TRBD2 TRBV12-3/TRBV12-4 . 13 TGTGCCAGCAGACCAGGACTAGCGGGAGACTCGTTCTTC CASRPGLAGDSFF
TRBJ2-1 . TRBV30 many 15 TGTGCCTGGAGTACCCGTGGGGGCACCTACAATGAGCAGTTCTTC CAWSTRGGTYNEQFF
TRBJ2-1 . TRBV29-1 few 11 TGCAGCGTTGACAGGGGCCATGAGCAGTTCTTC CSVDRGHEQFF
TRBJ1-6 . TRBV6-6 many 14 TGTGCCAGCAGCCCCATTACTGTTAATTCACCCCTCCACTTT CASSPITVNSPLHF
TRBJ2-1 TRBD2 TRBV5-6 . 16 TGTGTCAGCAGCGGGGGGCGGGAGAGCCCCTACAATGAGCAGTTCTTC CVSSGGRESPYNEQFF
TRBJ2-1 TRBD2 TRBV6-5 . 13 TGTGCCAGCAGTTACTCCCTAGCGGGAATCCTGTTCTTC CASSYSLAGILFF
TRBJ2-3 TRBD2 TRBV5-4 many 16 TGTGCCAGCAGTCCAGGTAGCGGGAGGGCTGGAGATACGCAGTATTTT CASSPGSGRAGDTQYF
TRBJ2-4 TRBD1 TRBV9 many 14 TGTGCCAGCAGCCAGCGGACAGGGGGCAACATTCAGTACTTC CASSQRTGGNIQYF
TRBJ1-5 TRBD1 TRBV5-1 many 15 TGCGCCAGCAGCCTCGGGACAGGGGCTGGACAGCCCCAGCATTTT CASSLGTGAGQPQHF
TRBJ1-5 TRBD1 TRBV18 many 15 TGTGCCAGCTCAGGACCGGGACAGGGCAATCAGCCCCAGCATTTT CASSGPGQGNQPQHF
TRBJ1-3 . TRBV7-9 many 14 TGTGCCAGCAGCTTACTGGGGGCTGGAAACACCATATATTTT CASSLLGAGNTIYF
TRBJ2-1 TRBD2 TRBV20-1 many 15 TGCAGTGCTAGAGATCTCCTAGCGGGTCACAATGAGCAGTTCTTC CSARDLLAGHNEQFF
TRBJ2-3 . TRBV7-3 medium-sized 13 TGTGCCAGCAGCTTAAGGGGAGGAGATACGCAGTATTTT CASSLRGGDTQYF
TRBJ2-3 . TRBV9 medium-sized 15 TGTGCCAGCAGCGTAGAAAAGACCAGCACAGATACGCAGTATTTT CASSVEKTSTDTQYF
TRBJ1-3 TRBD1 TRBV11-2 many 14 TGTGCCAGCAGCAGACAGGGATCTGGAAACACCATATATTTT CASSRQGSGNTIYF
TRBJ2-3 . TRBV29-1 few 14 TGCAGCGGCGGAGGGTGGTTGGGAACAGATACGCAGTATTTT CSGGGWLGTDTQYF
TRBJ2-6 . TRBV4-1 many 15 TGCGCCAGCAGTCAAACGTCCTCTGGGGCCAACGTCCTGACTTTC CASSQTSSGANVLTF
TRBJ2-3 . TRBV5-4 many 15 TGTGCCAGCAGCGCGGTCCTGGACCGGACAGATACGCAGTATTTT CASSAVLDRTDTQYF
TRBJ1-1 TRBD1 TRBV11-2 . 14 TGTGCCAGCAGCCCGACAGGGGGGGCCACTGAAGCTTTCTTT CASSPTGGATEAFF
TRBJ1-6 . TRBV28 many 15 TGTGCCAGCAGTCCGCGGAAGACCGGGAATTCACCCCTCCACTTT CASSPRKTGNSPLHF
TRBJ1-5 . TRBV29-1 many 11 TGCAGCGCTCAGGGTAATCAGCCCCAGCATTTT CSAQGNQPQHF
TRBJ2-6 . TRBV19 many 16 TGTGCCAGTAGTCCCAGGGGGGTCTCTGGGGCCAACGTCCTGACTTTC CASSPRGVSGANVLTF
TRBJ2-2 . TRBV12-3/TRBV12-4 . 13 TGTGCCAGCAGATCAGGGTCGACCGGGGAGCTGTTTTTT CASRSGSTGELFF
TRBJ1-1 . TRBV2 . 15 TGTGCCAGCAGCGTACGACGGGAGCCGAACACTGAAGCTTTCTTT CASSVRREPNTEAFF
TRBJ2-5 TRBD2 TRBV7-2 many 16 TGTGCCAGCAGGCCGAGACTAGCGGGATTCCAAGAGACCCAGTACTTC CASRPRLAGFQETQYF
TRBJ1-1 . TRBV5-1 many 14 TGCGCCAGCAGCTTGACGGATTTTCGCACTGAAGCTTTCTTT CASSLTDFRTEAFF
TRBJ2-1 . TRBV7-6 few 14 TGTGCCAGCAGCTTAGGGGCCGCCTACAATGAGCAGTTCTTC CASSLGAAYNEQFF
TRBJ2-3 . TRBV14 . 15 TGTGCCAGCAGCCAAGGGGGCCAGTTAGCAGATACGCAGTATTTT CASSQGGQLADTQYF
TRBJ1-2 . TRBV10-2 . 13 TGCGCCATCCAGAGTCCGGGCCAATATGGCTACACCTTC CAIQSPGQYGYTF
TRBJ2-7 TRBD2 TRBV25-1 medium-sized 18 TGTGCCAGCAGTGAATTCGGTGGGAGCGGGAGGACCTCCTACGAGCAGTACTTC CASSEFGGSGRTSYEQYF
TRBJ2-7 . TRBV11-2 many 14 TGTGCCAGCAGCCCCCGGACCCTTACTTACGAGCAGTACTTC CASSPRTLTYEQYF
TRBJ2-1 . TRBV12-3/TRBV12-4 many 14 TGTGCCAGCAGTTTCGCCGGGTGGGGCTATGAGCAGTTCTTC CASSFAGWGYEQFF